The clone carrying this T cell receptor (beta chain) was counted a single time. Antigen specificity is unknown. Germline CDR1 is SGHTA and CDR2 is FQGTGA. The CDR3 loop spans 15 amino acids. The V end was cut by 5 bases, the J end by 3 bases, with 17 bases between. The repertoire was sequenced with immunoSEQ multiplex PCR; TCRdb's copy has only in-frame clones and lacks some. In the table there are about 2.4 million clones, more than 85% of which are singletons. This entry comes from a study of shared clonotypes between healthy human individuals. Overall study context: Three plates each covered CD4 naive and memory; CD8 naive two, CD8 memory one.

CD4+ cell separation produced CD45RA+ naive and CD45RA-negative memory subsets. Points from the study as a whole: Sharing across four donors was highest in naive CD4 (around 5%) and lowest in memory CD8 (approximately 0.4%).

The chain has TRBV7-3 and TRBJ2-7; D is perhaps TRBD2 (6 bases). The specimen was naive CD4+ T cells from PBMCs. The subset: CD45RA+ positively selected. The receptor comes from a man aged 18-30 years in good health. Some clones in this sample may be carry-over from other donors' samples. CDR3 bases: TGTGCCAGCAGCCCCCACCGGGAGAAGTTCTACGAGCAGTACTTC. Protein: CASSPHREKFYEQYF.